Each of the 2 T cell receptor beta chains below was sequenced from the same sample in a study of blood T cell repertoires in COVID-19. Profiling relied on immunoSEQ multiplex PCR, and the TCRdb table lists in-frame clones only, not all of them. Among 93,000 or so clones listed, about 88% were seen once. Sequencing was performed on peripheral blood. All receptors come from a human donor in a cohort sampled during active COVID-19.

The genes are TRBV7-6 and TRBJ1-5, with 9 positions matching TRBD1. Unmatched junction bases numbered 5, after V lost 5 bases and J lost 6 bases. The CDR3 is 14 residues long. Germline-derived CDR1 and CDR2 are SGHVS and FNYEAQ. CDR3: CASSPGTGPQPQHF. The CDR3 DNA reads as TGTGCCAGCAGCCCAGGGACAGGGCCTCAGCCCCAGCATTTT.

The CDR3 DNA sequence: TGTGCCAGCAGTTCCCCCGGCAGGGCTGGTGGCTACACCTTC. Protein: CASSSPGRAGGYTF. This sequence joins TRBV28 and TRBJ1-2, with D possibly TRBD1 on 5 matching bases. The germline V gene encodes CDR1 MDHEN and CDR2 SYDVKM. The V end was cut by 4 bases, the J end by 7 bases, with 16 bases between. CDR3 length: 14 residues.